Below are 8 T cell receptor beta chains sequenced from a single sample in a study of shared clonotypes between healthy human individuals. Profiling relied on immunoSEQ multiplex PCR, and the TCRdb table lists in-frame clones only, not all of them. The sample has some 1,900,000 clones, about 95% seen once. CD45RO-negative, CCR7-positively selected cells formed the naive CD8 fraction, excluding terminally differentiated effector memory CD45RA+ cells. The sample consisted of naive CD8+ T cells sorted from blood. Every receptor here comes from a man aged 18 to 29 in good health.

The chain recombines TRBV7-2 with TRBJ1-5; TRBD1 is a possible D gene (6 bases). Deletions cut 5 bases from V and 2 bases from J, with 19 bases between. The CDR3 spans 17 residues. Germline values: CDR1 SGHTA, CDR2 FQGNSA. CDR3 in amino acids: CASSPLAGAGGNQPQHF. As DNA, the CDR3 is TGTGCCAGCAGCCCCCTGGCGGGGGCCGGCGGCAATCAGCCCCAGCATTTT.

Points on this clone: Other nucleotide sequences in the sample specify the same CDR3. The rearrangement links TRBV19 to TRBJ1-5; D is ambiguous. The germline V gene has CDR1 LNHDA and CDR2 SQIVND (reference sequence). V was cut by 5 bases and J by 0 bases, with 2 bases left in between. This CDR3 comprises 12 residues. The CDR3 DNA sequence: TGTGCCAGTAGTTATAGCAATCAGCCCCAGCATTTT. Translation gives CASSYSNQPQHF.

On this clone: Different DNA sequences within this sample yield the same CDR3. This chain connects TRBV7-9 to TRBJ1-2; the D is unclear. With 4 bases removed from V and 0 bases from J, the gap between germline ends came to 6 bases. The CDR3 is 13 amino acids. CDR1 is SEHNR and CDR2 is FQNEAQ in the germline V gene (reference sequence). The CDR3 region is CASSSGANYGYTF. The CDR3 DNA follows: TGTGCCAGCAGCTCTGGAGCTAACTATGGCTACACCTTC.

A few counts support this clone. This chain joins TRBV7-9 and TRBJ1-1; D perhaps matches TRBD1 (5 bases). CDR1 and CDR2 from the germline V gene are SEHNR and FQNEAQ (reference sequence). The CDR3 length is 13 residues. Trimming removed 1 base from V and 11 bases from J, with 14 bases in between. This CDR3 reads CASSLEGSRGAFF. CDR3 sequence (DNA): TGTGCCAGCAGCTTAGAGGGGAGTAGAGGCGCTTTCTTT.

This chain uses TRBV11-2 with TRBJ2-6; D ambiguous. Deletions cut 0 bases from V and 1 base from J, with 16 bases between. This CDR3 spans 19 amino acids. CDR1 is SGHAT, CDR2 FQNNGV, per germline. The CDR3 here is CASSLETAGWGSGANVLTF. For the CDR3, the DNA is TGTGCCAGCAGCTTAGAAACGGCCGGGTGGGGATCTGGGGCCAACGTCCTGACTTTC.

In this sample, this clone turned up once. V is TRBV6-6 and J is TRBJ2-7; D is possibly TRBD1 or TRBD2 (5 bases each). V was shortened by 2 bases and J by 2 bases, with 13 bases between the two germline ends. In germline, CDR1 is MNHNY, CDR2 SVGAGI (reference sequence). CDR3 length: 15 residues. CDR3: CASSYTLGTTYEQYF. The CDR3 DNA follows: TGTGCCAGCAGTTACACCCTCGGGACGACCTACGAGCAGTACTTC.

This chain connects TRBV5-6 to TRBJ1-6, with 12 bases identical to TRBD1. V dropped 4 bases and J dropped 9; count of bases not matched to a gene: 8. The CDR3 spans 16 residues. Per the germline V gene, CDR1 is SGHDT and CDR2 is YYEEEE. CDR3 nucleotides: TGTGCCAGCAGCGACGGGACAGGGGGCGTAAGTTCACCCCTCCACTTT. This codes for CASSDGTGGVSSPLHF.

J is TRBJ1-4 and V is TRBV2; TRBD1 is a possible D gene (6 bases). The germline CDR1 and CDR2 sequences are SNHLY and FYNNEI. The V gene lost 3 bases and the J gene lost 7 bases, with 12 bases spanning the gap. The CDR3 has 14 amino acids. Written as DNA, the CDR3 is TGTGCCAGCAGTGAGACGGGGGCCGGTGAAAAACTGTTTTTT. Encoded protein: CASSETGAGEKLFF.